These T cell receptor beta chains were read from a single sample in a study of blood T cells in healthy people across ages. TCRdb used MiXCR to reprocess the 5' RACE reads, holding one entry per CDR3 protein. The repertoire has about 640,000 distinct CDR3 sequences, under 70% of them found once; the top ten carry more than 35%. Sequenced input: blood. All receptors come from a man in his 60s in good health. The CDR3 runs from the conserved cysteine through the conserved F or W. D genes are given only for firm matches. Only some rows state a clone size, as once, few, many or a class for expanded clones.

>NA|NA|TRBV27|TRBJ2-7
CASSPRGSPRGEQYF
TGTGCCAGCAGTCCGCGAGGGTCCCCCAGGGGCGAGCAGTACTTC
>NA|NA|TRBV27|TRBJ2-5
CASIPGTQETQYF
TGTGCCAGCATCCCGGGTACGCAAGAGACCCAGTACTTC
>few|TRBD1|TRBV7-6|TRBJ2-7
CASSRQGAEEQYF
TGTGCCAGCAGCCGTCAGGGGGCGGAGGAGCAGTACTTC
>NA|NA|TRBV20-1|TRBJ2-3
CSALADTDTQYF
TGCAGTGCCCTGGCGGATACAGATACGCAGTATTTT
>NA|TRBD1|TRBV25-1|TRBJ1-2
CASGDRVDGYTF
TGTGCCAGCGGGGACAGGGTAGATGGCTACACCTTC
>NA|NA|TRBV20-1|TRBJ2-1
CSAQTGPLSEQFF
TGCAGTGCCCAAACAGGGCCCTTGAGTGAGCAGTTCTTC
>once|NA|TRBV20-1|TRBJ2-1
CSARETGTVVGKQFF
TGCAGTGCTAGAGAAACAGGGACCGTTGTGGGGAAGCAGTTCTTC
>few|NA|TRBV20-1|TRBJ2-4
CSARAQGLIAKNIQYF
TGCAGTGCTAGGGCCCAGGGTTTAATAGCCAAAAACATTCAGTACTTC
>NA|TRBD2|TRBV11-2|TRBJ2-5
CTSSLGVSGDPRETQYF
TGTACCAGCAGCTTGGGGGTTAGCGGGGACCCCAGGGAGACCCAGTACTTC
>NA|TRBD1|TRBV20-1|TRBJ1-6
CSATPGQHNSPLHF
TGCAGTGCTACTCCGGGACAGCACAATTCACCCCTCCACTTT
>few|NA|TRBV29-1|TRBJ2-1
CSVEKGGRIGEQFF
TGCAGCGTTGAAAAGGGGGGAAGGATCGGTGAGCAGTTCTTC
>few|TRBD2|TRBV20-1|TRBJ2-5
CSARPPSGGSGTQYF
TGCAGTGCTAGACCCCCTAGCGGGGGGTCTGGGACCCAGTACTTC
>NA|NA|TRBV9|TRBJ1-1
CASSVEEGTEAFF
TGTGCCAGCAGCGTCGAGGAAGGCACTGAAGCTTTCTTT
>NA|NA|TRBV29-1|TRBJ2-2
CSVAGTVTGELFF
TGCAGCGTCGCCGGCACAGTCACCGGGGAGCTGTTTTTT